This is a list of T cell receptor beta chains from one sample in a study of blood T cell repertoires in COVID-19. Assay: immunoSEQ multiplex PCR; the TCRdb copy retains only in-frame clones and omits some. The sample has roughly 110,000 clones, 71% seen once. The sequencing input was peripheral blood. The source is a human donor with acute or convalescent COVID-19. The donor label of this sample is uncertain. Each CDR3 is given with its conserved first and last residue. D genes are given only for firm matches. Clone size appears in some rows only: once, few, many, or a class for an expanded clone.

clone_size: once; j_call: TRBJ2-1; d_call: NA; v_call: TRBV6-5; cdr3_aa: CASALDSSSYNEQFF; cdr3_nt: TGTGCCAGCGCTCTAGACAGCTCCTCCTACAATGAGCAGTTCTTC
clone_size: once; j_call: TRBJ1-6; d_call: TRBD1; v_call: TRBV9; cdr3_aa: CASSARDRDNSPLHF; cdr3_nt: TGTGCCAGCAGCGCGAGGGACAGGGATAATTCACCCCTCCACTTT
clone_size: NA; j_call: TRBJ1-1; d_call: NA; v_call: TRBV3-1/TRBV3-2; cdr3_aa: CASSQAGWGTEAFF; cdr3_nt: TGTGCCAGCAGCCAAGCAGGGTGGGGCACTGAAGCTTTCTTT
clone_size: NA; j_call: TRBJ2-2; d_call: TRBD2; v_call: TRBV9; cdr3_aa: CASSVVGSGVDTGELFF; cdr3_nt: TGTGCCAGCAGCGTAGTTGGTAGCGGGGTGGACACCGGGGAGCTGTTTTTT
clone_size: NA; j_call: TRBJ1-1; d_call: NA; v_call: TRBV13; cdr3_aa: CASSTPAGVGAFF; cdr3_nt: TGTGCCAGCAGCACTCCCGCCGGGGTGGGAGCTTTCTTT
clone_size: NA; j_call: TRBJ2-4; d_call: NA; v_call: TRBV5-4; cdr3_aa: CASTWGTGTGKMLDF; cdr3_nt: NA
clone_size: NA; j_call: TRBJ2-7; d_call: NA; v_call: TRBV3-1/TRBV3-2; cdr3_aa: CASSQGVDEQYF; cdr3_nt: TGTGCCAGCAGCCAAGGAGTGGACGAGCAGTACTTC
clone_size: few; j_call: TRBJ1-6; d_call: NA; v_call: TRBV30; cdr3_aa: CAWSVSPRADNSPLHF; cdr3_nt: TGTGCCTGGAGTGTGTCCCCCAGGGCGGACAATTCACCCCTCCACTTT
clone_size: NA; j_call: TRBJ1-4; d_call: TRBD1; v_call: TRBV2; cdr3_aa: CASRTGGGGNEKLFF; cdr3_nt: TGTGCCAGCCGGACAGGGGGCGGTGGGAATGAAAAACTGTTTTTT
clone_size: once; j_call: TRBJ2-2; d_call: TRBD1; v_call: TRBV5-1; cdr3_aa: CASSRGQGSTGELFF; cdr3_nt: TGCGCCAGCAGCCGGGGACAGGGGTCCACCGGGGAGCTGTTTTTT
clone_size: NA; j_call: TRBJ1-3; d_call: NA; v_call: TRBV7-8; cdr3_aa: CASSPRSRSSGNTIYF; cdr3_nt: TGTGCCAGCAGCCCGAGGTCGCGGTCCTCTGGAAACACCATATATTTT
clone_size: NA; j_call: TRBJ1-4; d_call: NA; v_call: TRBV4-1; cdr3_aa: CASSQDIRRVGEKLFF; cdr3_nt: TGCGCCAGCAGCCAAGATATCCGCAGGGTAGGCGAAAAACTGTTTTTT
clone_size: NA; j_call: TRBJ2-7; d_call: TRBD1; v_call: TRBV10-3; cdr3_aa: CAISTIPGTGSYEQYF; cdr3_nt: TGTGCCATCAGCACAATTCCCGGGACAGGGAGCTACGAGCAGTACTTC
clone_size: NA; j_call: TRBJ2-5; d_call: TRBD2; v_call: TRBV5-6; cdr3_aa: CASSGGLQETQYF; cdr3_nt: TGTGCCAGCAGCGGGGGACTACAAGAGACCCAGTACTTC
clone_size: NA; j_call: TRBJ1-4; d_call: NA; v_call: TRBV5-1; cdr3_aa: CASSSRTDEKLFF; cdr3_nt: TGCGCCAGCAGCTCAAGGACAGATGAAAAACTGTTTTTT
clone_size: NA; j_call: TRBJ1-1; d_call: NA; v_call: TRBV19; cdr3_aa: CASRASTGNTEAFF; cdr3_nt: TGTGCCAGTAGGGCCTCGACAGGGAACACTGAAGCTTTCTTT
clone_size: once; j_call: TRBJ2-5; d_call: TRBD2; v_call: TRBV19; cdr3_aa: CASSAGGDQETQYF; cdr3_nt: TGTGCCAGTAGTGCGGGGGGGGACCAAGAGACCCAGTACTTC
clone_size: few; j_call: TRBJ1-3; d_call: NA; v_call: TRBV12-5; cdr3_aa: CASGLGEGSSGNTIYF; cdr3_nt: TGTGCTAGTGGTTTGGGGGAGGGGAGCTCTGGAAACACCATATATTTT
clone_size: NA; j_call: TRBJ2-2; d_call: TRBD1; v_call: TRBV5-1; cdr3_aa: CASSLVKGATGELFF; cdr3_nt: TGCGCCAGCAGCTTGGTAAAGGGGGCTACCGGGGAGCTGTTTTTT
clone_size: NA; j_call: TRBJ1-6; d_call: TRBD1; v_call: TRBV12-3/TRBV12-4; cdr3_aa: CASSLTGYSPLHF; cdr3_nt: TGTGCCAGCAGTCTGACAGGGTATTCACCCCTCCACTTT
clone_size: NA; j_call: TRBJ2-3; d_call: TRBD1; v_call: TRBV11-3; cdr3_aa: CASSLYGTGGHTQYF; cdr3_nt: TGTGCCAGCAGCTTATATGGGACAGGGGGCCATACGCAGTATTTT
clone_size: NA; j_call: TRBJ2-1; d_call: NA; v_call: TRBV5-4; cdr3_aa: CASSFDPSRGEQFF; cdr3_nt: TGTGCCAGCAGCTTTGATCCCTCCCGGGGTGAGCAGTTCTTC
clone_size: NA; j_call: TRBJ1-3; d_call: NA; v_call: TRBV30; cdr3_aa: CAWSQQVLSGNTIYF; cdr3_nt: TGTGCCTGGAGCCAGCAGGTCCTCTCTGGAAACACCATATATTTT
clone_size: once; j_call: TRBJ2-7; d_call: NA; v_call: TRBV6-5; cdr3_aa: CASSYSAQGPGEQYF; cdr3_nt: TGTGCCAGCAGTTATAGCGCCCAGGGGCCAGGGGAGCAGTACTTC
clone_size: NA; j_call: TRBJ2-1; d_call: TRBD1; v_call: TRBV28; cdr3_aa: CASSYDRGRGEQFF; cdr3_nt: TGTGCCAGCAGTTACGACAGGGGAAGGGGTGAGCAGTTCTTC
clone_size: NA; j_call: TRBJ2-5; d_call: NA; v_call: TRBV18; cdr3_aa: CASSPPTYQETQYF; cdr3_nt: TGTGCCAGCTCACCACCGACTTACCAAGAGACCCAGTACTTC
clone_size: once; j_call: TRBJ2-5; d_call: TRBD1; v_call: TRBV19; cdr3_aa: CASSMRTGVTRETQYF; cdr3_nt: TGTGCCAGTAGTATGAGGACAGGGGTCACTCGGGAGACCCAGTACTTC
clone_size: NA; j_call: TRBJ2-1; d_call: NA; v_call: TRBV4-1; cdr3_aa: CASSRLPGGDYNEQFF; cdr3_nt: TGCGCCAGCAGCAGACTCCCGGGGGGCGACTACAATGAGCAGTTCTTC
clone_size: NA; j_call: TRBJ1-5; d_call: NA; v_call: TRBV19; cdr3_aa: CASSTRGSNQPQHF; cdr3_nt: TGTGCCAGTAGTACCCGAGGTAGCAATCAGCCCCAGCATTTT
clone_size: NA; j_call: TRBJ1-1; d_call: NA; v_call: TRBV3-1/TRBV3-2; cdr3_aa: CASSLQGYTEAFF; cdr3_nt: TGTGCCAGCAGCCTTCAGGGTTACACTGAAGCTTTCTTT
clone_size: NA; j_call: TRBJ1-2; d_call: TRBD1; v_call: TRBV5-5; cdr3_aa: CASSLGQGWGYTF; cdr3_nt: TGTGCCAGCAGCCTGGGACAGGGCTGGGGCTACACCTTC
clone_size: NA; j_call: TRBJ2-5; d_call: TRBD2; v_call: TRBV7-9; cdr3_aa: CASSLLGGGQKETQYF; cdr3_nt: TGTGCCAGCAGCCTTCTGGGCGGGGGTCAAAAAGAGACCCAGTACTTC
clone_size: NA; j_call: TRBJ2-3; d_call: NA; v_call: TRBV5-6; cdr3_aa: CASSWDYQGTQYF; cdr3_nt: TGTGCCAGCAGCTGGGACTATCAGGGGACGCAGTATTTT
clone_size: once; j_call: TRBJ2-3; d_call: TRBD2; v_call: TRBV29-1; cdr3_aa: CSVAGTSGGAGTDTQYF; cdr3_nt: TGCAGCGTTGCCGGGACTAGCGGGGGGGCCGGCACAGATACGCAGTATTTT